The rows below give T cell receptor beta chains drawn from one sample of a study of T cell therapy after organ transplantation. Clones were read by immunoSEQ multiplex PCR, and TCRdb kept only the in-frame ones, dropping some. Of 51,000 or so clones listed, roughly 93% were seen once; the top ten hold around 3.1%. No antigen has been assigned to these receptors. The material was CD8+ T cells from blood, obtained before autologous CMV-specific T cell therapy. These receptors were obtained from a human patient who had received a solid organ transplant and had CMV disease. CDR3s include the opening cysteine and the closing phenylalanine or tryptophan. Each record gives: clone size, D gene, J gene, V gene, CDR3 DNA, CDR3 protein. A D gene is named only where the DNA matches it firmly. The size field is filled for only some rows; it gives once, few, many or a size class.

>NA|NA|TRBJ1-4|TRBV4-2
TGTGCCAGCAGCCAAGAAGCGATCGCAACTAATGAAAAACTGTTTTTT
CASSQEAIATNEKLFF
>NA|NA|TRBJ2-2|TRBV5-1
TGCGCCAGCAGCTTGGAACAGGGGGAGCTGTTTTTT
CASSLEQGELFF
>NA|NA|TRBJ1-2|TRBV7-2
TGTGCCAGCAGCCAAAACCAGCCACCGGCGGGCTATGGCTACACCTTC
CASSQNQPPAGYGYTF
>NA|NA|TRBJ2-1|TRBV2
TGTGCCAGCAGTGACCCCGCTGCTAGCGCATACAATGAGCAGTTCTTC
CASSDPAASAYNEQFF
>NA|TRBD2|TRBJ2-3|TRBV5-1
TGCGCCAGCAGCTTGGCAACTAGCGGGAGGGCCACAGATACGCAGTATTTT
CASSLATSGRATDTQYF
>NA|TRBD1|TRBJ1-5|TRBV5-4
TGTGCCAGCAGCTCGGGACAGGGGGTGTTCATTAGCAATCAGCCCCAGCATTTT
CASSSGQGVFISNQPQHF
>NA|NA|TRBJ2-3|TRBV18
TGTGCCAGCTCACCAGCCAGGGAAGGCTTCGAAGATACGCAGTATTTT
CASSPAREGFEDTQYF
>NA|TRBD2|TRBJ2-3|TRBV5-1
TGCGCCAGCAGCTTGGGCGGGACTAGCGGGAGTCAAACAGATACGCAGTATTTT
CASSLGGTSGSQTDTQYF
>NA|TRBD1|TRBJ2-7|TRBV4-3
TGCGCCAGCAGCCAGTATCGCGACAGGGGGACCTACGAGCAGTACTTC
CASSQYRDRGTYEQYF
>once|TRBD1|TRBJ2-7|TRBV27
TGTGCCAGCAGTCCGACAGGGGTTCCCCACGAGCAGTACTTC
CASSPTGVPHEQYF
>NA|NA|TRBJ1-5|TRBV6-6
TGTGCCAGCAGTTCTAACGGAGTTCAGCCCCAGCATTTT
CASSSNGVQPQHF
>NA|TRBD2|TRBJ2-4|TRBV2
TGTGCCAGCAGTGAGCGGGGGGGCGGGAGTACTAAAAACATTCAGTACTTC
CASSERGGGSTKNIQYF
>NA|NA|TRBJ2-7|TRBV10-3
TGTGCCATCAGTTATCTGGACAGCCAGCAGTACTTC
CAISYLDSQQYF
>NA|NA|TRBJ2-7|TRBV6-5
TGTGCCAGCAGCCCCGGGCAGCGTTACTACGAGCAGTACTTC
CASSPGQRYYEQYF
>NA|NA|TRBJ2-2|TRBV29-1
TGCAGCGTCGATCTTTCGAACACCGGGGAGCTGTTTTTT
CSVDLSNTGELFF
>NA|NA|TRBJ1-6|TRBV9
TGTGCCAGCAGCGTAGGAGGGGACCTAACTAATTCACCCCTCCACTTT
CASSVGGDLTNSPLHF
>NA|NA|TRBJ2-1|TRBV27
TGTGCCAGCAGTTCAACAAGCGGAGGGTATTACAATGAGCAGTTCTTC
CASSSTSGGYYNEQFF
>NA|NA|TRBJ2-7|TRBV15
TGTGCCACCAGCAGAGATAAACTGCGCTCCTACGAGCAGTACTTC
CATSRDKLRSYEQYF
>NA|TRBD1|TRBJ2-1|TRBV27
TGTGCCAGCGCTACGGGACAGCCCTACAATGAGCAGTTCTTC
CASATGQPYNEQFF
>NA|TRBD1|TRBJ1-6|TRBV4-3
TGCGCCAGCAGCTGGGGACAGGGGGATTCACCCCTCCACTTT
CASSWGQGDSPLHF
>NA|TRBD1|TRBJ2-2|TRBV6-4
TGTGCCAACAAAAGGGGACAGGATATCCAAGGCACCGGGGAGCTGTTTTTT
CANKRGQDIQGTGELFF
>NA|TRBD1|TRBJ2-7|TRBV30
TGTGCCTGGTCCAGGGGGCAGGCTTCCTACGAGCAGTACTTC
CAWSRGQASYEQYF
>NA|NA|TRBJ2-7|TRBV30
TGTGCCTGGAGTGTCTCCACCACCTACGAGCAGTACTTC
CAWSVSTTYEQYF
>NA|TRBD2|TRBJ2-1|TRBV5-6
TGTGCCAGCAGCTCAGAGCGGGGGTATAATGAGCAGTTCTTC
CASSSERGYNEQFF
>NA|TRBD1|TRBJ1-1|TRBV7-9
TGTGCCAGCGCTCGGGACAGGGCCTTTTGGGCGGACACTGAAGCTTTCTTT
CASARDRAFWADTEAFF
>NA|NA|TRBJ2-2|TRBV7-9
TGTGCCAGCAGCCCCCGATTGGGGACGAGCACCGGGGAGCTGTTTTTT
CASSPRLGTSTGELFF
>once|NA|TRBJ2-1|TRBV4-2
TGTGCCAGCAGCCAAGATAGGCCAAACTCCTACAATGAGCAGTTCTTC
CASSQDRPNSYNEQFF
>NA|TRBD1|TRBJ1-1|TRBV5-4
TGTGCCAGCAGCTCGGGACAGGGTAAGAGAGAAGCTTTCTTT
CASSSGQGKREAFF
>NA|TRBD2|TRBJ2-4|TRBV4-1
TGCGCCAGCAGCCTCAAGGAGACTAGCGGGAGTGCAAAAAACATTCAGTACTTC
CASSLKETSGSAKNIQYF
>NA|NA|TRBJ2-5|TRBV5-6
TGTGCCAGCAGCCTGGAATGGGAGACCCAGTACTTC
CASSLEWETQYF
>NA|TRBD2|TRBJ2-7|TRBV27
TGTGCCAGCAGTTTTATACTAGCGGGAGGGCCAGTCGAGCAGTACTTC
CASSFILAGGPVEQYF
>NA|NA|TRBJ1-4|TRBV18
TGTGCCAGCTCACTACTTCAAGGGGAGGTTCGGGAAAAACTGTTTTTT
CASSLLQGEVREKLFF
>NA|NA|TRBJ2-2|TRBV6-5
TGTGCCAGCAGTCAGTGGACCAGGCACACCGGGGAGCTGTTTTTT
CASSQWTRHTGELFF
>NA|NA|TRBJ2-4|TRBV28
TGTGCCAGCAGTCCCAGACAGATCCGGGGCCCCGGACGTGGGGCCAAAAACATTCAGTACTTC
CASSPRQIRGPGRGAKNIQYF
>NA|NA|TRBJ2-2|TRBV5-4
TGTGCCAGCAGCTCCCTCCAGAGCGACCCATGGGGGGAGCTGTTTTTT
CASSSLQSDPWGELFF
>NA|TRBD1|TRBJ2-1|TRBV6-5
TGTGCCAGCAGCCCGGACAGGGGGCGGAATGAGCAGTTCTTC
CASSPDRGRNEQFF
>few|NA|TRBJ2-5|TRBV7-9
TGTGCCAGCAGCTCACCCCTCCAAGAGACCCAGTACTTC
CASSSPLQETQYF
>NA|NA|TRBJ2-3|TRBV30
TGTGCCTGGAGTTGGACCCTATCTAATACAGATACGCAGTATTTT
CAWSWTLSNTDTQYF
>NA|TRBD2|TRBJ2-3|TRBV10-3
TGTGCCATCAGTGAGGAACCGGGACTAGCGGGAGCGGTCACAGATACGCAGTATTTT
CAISEEPGLAGAVTDTQYF
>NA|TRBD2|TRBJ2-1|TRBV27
TGTGCCAGCAGTCCACTAGGGACTAGCGGGAGGTGGAATGAGCAGTTCTTC
CASSPLGTSGRWNEQFF
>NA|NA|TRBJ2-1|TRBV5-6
TGTGCCAGCAGCTTGGCCCGGGCGTGGAGTGAGCAGTTCTTC
CASSLARAWSEQFF
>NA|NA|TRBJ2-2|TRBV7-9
TGTGCCAGCAGCGGGGGGACAACCGGGGAGCTGTTTTTT
CASSGGTTGELFF
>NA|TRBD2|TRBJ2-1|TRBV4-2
TGTGCCAGCAGCCAAGCTAGCGGGGGGGCCTATGAGCAGTTCTTC
CASSQASGGAYEQFF
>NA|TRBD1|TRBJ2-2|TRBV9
TGTGCCAGCAGCGCCCCGAGACAGGGGGCGAACACCGGGGAGCTGTTTTTT
CASSAPRQGANTGELFF
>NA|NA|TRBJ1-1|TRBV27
TGTGCCAGCAGTCCTCAGGGAAGAACTGAAGCTTTCTTT
CASSPQGRTEAFF
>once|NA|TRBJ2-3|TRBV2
TGTGCCAGCAGTGACAGGGACGGGACAGATACGCAGTATTTT
CASSDRDGTDTQYF
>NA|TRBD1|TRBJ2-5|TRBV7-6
TGTGCCAGCAGCGGAAATACAGGGGTTTTGCAAGAGACCCAGTACTTC
CASSGNTGVLQETQYF
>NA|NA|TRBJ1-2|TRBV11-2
TGTGCCAGCAGCTCACAGGGAGTCTATGGCTACACCTTC
CASSSQGVYGYTF
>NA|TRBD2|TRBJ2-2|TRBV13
TGTGCCAGCAGCTTAGGAACTAGCGGGGGTTTCGGGGAGCTGTTTTTT
CASSLGTSGGFGELFF
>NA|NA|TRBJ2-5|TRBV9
TGTGCCAGCAGCGTCGCACAGTGGGCGGGGGAGACCCAGTACTTC
CASSVAQWAGETQYF
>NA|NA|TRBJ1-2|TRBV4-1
TGCGCCAGCAGCCAAGTTGGGGGCGCCGAGGGCTACACCTTC
CASSQVGGAEGYTF
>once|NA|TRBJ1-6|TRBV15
TGTGCCACCAGCAGTTCAGTGATGGGCAATTCACCCCTCCACTTT
CATSSSVMGNSPLHF
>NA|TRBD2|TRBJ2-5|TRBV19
TGTGCCAGTAGTATCGGGACTAGCGGGGGCCAAGAGACCCAGTACTTC
CASSIGTSGGQETQYF
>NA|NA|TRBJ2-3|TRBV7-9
TGTGCCCGCAGCTTACCCGGCGCGTTGGCAGATACGCAGTATTTT
CARSLPGALADTQYF
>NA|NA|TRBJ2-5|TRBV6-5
TGTGCCAGCAGTTACTCGACTTGGGAGACCCAGTACTTC
CASSYSTWETQYF
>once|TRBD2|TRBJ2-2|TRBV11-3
TGTGCCAGCAGCTTAGTCCGAGGACTAGGGGACACCGGGGAGCTGTTTTTT
CASSLVRGLGDTGELFF
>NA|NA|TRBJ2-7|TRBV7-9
TGTGCCAGCAGCGACCCTAGGGAGGACTACGAGCAGTACTTC
CASSDPREDYEQYF
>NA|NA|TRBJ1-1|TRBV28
TGTGCCAGCAACGTTTACGGCCTTGAGAACACTGAAGCTTTCTTT
CASNVYGLENTEAFF